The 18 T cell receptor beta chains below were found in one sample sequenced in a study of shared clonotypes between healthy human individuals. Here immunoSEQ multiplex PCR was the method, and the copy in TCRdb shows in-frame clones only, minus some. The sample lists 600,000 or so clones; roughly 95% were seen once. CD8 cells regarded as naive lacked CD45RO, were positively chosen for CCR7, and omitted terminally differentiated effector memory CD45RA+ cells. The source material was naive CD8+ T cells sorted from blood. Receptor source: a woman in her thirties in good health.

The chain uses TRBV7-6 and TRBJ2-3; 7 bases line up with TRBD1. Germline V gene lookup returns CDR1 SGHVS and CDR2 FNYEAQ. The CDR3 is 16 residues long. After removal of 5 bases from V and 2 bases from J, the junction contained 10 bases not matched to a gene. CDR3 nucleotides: TGTGCCAGCAGCCTATGGGACAGAAGTATCACAGATACGCAGTATTTT. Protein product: CASSLWDRSITDTQYF.

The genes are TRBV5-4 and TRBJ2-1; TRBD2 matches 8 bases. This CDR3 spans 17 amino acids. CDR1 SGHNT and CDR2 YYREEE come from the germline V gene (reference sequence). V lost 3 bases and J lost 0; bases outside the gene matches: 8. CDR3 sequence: CASSSALLAASYNEQFF. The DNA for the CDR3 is TGTGCCAGCAGCTCTGCACTACTAGCGGCCTCCTACAATGAGCAGTTCTTC.

CDR3 region: CASRHTGSLFYEQYF. CDR3 nucleotide sequence: TGTGCCAGCAGGCACACAGGGAGCCTATTTTACGAGCAGTACTTC. The chain recombines TRBV28 with TRBJ2-7; possibly TRBD1 for D (6 bases). Trimming shortened V by 6 bases and J by 4 bases, and 19 bases separated the two germline ends. CDR1 and CDR2 from the germline V gene are MDHEN and SYDVKM. There are 15 residues in the CDR3.

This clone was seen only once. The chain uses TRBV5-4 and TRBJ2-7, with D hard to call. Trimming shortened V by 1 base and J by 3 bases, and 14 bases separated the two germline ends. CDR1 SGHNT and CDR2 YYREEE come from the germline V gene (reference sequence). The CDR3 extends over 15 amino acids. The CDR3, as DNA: TGTGCCAGCAGCTTGAATGGCGCAGGCTACTACGAGCAGTACTTC. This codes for CASSLNGAGYYEQYF.

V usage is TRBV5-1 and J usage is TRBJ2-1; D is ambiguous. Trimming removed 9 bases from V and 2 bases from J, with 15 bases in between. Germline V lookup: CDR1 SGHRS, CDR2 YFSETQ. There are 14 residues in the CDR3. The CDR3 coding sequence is TGCGCCACCTCGTGGGTGGAGCCCTACAATGAGCAGTTCTTC. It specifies CATSWVEPYNEQFF.

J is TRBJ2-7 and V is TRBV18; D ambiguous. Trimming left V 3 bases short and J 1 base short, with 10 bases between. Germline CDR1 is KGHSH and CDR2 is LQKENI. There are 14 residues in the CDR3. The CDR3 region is CASSPEFGSYEQYF. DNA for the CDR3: TGTGCCAGCTCACCTGAGTTCGGTTCCTACGAGCAGTACTTC.

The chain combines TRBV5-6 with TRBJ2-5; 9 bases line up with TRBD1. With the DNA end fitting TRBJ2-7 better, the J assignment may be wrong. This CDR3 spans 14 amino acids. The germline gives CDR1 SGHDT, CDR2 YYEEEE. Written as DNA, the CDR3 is TGTGCCAGCAGCACCGGGACAGGGATAGTCGAGCAGTACTTC. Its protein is CASSTGTGIVEQYF.

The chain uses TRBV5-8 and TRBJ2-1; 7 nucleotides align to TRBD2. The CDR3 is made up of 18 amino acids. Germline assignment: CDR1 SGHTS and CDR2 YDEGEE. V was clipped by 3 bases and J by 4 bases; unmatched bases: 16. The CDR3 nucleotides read TGTGCCAGCAGCTCGCCAACAGCGGGGCCCCGGTGGTACAATGAGCAGTTCTTC. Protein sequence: CASSSPTAGPRWYNEQFF.

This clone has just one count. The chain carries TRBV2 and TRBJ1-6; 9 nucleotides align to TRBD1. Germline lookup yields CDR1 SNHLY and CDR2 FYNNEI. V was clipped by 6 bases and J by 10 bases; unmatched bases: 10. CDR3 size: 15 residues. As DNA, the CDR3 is TGTGCCAGCAGAGACACGGGACAGGGAGACTCACCCCTCCACTTT. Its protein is CASRDTGQGDSPLHF.

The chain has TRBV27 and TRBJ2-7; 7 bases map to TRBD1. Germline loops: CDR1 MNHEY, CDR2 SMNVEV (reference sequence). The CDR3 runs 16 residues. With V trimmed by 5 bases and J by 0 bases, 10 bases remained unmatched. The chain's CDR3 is CASSLRSDRASYEQYF. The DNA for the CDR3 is TGTGCCAGCAGTCTACGATCCGACAGGGCCTCCTACGAGCAGTACTTC.

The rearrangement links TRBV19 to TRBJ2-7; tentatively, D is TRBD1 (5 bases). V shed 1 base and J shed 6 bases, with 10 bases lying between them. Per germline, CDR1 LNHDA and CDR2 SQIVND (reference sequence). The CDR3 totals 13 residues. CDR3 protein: CASSIGMGREQYF. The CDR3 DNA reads TGTGCCAGTAGTATAGGAATGGGGCGCGAGCAGTACTTC.

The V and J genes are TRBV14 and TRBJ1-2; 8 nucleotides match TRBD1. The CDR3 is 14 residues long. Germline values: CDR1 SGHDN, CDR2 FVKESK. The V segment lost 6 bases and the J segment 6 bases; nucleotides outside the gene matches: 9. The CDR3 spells CASRLTGGMDGYTF. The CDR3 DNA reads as TGTGCCAGCAGATTAACAGGGGGTATGGATGGCTACACCTTC.

CDR3 DNA sequence: TGTGCCAGCAGCTTAGCCGGGACAGGGGTCTACGAGCAGTACTTC. It specifies CASSLAGTGVYEQYF. This chain connects TRBV7-8 to TRBJ2-7; 10 nucleotides match TRBD1. The trim removed 0 bases at V and 3 bases at J, leaving 2 bases unmatched. Germline V lookup: CDR1 SGHVS, CDR2 FQNEAQ. There are 15 residues in the CDR3.

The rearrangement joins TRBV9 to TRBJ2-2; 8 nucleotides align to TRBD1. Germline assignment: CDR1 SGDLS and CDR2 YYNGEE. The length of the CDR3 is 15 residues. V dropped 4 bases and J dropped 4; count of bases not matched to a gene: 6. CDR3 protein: CASSPAGGPTGELFF. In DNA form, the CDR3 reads TGTGCCAGCAGCCCGGCAGGGGGCCCCACCGGGGAGCTGTTTTTT.

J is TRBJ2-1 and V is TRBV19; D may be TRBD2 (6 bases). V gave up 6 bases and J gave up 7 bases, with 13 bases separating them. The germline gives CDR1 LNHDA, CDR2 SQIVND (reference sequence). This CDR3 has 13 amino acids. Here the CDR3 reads CASRPMTRNEQFF. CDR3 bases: TGTGCCAGTAGGCCCATGACTAGAAATGAGCAGTTCTTC.

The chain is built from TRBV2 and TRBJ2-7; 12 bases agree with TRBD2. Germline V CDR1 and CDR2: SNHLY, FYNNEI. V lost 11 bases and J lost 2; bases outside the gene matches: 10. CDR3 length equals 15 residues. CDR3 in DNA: TGTGCCCGCTCCGGGACTAGCGGGCCGACCTACGAGCAGTACTTC. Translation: CARSGTSGPTYEQYF. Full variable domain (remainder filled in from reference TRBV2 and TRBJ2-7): EPEVTQTPSHQVTQMGQEVILRCVPISNHLYFYWYRQILGQKVEFLVSFYNNEISEKSEIFDDQFSVERPDGSNFTLKIRSTKLEDSAMYFCARSGTSGPTYEQYFGPGTRLTVT.

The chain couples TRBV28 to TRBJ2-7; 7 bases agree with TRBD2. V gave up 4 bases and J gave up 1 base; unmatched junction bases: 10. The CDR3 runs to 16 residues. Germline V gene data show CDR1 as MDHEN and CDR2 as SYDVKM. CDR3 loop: CASSSPRLAESYEQYF. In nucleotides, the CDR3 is TGTGCCAGCAGTTCGCCCCGCCTAGCGGAGTCCTACGAGCAGTACTTC. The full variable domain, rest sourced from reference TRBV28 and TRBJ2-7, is DVKVTQSSRYLVKRTGEKVFLECVQDMDHENMFWYRQDPGLGLRLIYFSYDVKMKEKGDIPEGYSVSREKKERFSLILESASTNQTSMYLCASSSPRLAESYEQYFGPGTRLTVT.

The CDR3 nucleotides are TGTGCCAGCAGTTTCCCCGGGACCGTATTTCACGAGCAGTACTTC. Translation gives CASSFPGTVFHEQYF. The chain is built from TRBV28 and TRBJ2-7; the D gene could be TRBD1 or TRBD2 (5 bases each). V was clipped by 3 bases and J by 5 bases, with 17 bases between them. This CDR3 is 15 amino acids long. From germline, CDR1 is MDHEN and CDR2 SYDVKM.